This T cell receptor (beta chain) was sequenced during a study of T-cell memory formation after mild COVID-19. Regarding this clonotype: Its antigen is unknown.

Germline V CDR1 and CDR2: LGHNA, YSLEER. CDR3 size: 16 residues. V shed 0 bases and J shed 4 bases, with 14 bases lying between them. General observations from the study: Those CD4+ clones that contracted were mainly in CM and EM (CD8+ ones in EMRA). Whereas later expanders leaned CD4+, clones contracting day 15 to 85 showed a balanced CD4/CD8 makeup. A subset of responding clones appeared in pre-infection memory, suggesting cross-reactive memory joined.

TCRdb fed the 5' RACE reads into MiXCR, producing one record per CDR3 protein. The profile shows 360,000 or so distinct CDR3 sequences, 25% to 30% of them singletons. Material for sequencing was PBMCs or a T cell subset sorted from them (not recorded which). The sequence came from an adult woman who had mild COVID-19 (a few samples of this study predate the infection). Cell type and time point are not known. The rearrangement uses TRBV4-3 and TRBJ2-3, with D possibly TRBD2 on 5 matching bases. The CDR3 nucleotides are TGCGCCAGCAGCCAAGATCCTAGAAGGCGGGCAGATACGCAGTATTTT. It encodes CASSQDPRRRADTQYF.